The sequence of this TCR beta chain was determined in a study of blood T cell repertoires in COVID-19 (TCRdb year 2020). Concerning the study at large: The collaborator samples originated in the United States, Italy and Spain and spanned the acute and convalescent phases of COVID-19. The prospective study material was composed of cDNA or gDNA derived from T cells, B-cell-depleted T cells, or PBMCs. The dataset comprised deeply sampled blood TCRbeta repertoires from subjects exposed to, actively infected with, or recovered from COVID-19. The repertoires were made available in a free public database intended to serve as a resource for research on the immune response to SARS-CoV-2. The samples were drawn from two sources: the first 160 participants of the ongoing ImmuneRACE study, and 1,000 to 1,500 subjects contributed by 6 global collaborators. Sample metadata almost always included a de-identified subject ID, COVID-19 status, age in years and sex. HLA class I and class II types, where available, came from metadata supplied by the sample provider rather than from assay-based typing.

The immunoSEQ Assay, a bias-controlled multiplex PCR, was used to amplify TCRbeta CDR3 regions from genomic DNA. On the authors' methods: The number of nucleated cells in each sample was estimated by amplification of reference gene primers within the assay. Sequence reads were collapsed and filtered to measure the absolute abundance of every unique TCRbeta CDR3 rearrangement. For each sample, productive Simpson clonality was calculated as the square root of Simpson's diversity index over productive rearrangements. TCRdb re-hosts the immuneACCESS table, in-frame sequences only. Its copies lack some clones; in the studies checked, an unresolved V gene accounts for under half of them, and the cause for the rest is not known. The V and J calls and clone size come from that table; D and trimming were worked out from the DNA. The sample contains 300,000 to 400,000 clones, roughly 86% of them found a single time. Of the sample, under 3% falls within the top ten clones.

The collaborating institutions used their own protocols to collect whole blood in K2EDTA tubes. For TCRbeta analysis, collaborator samples were shipped as frozen whole blood, as isolated PBMCs, or as DNA extracted from either sample type. This clone was recorded once. The specificity of this receptor is unknown. The sample holds no much larger clone one base away, and base qualities are not on file. General conclusions and limits of the study: The quantity of clinical and demographic metadata differed by source and by participant and was supplied without curation.

The CDR1 and CDR2 encoded by the germline V gene are SGHTA and FQGNSA. The germline V end is reduced by 1 base and the J end by 0 bases; junction bases left unmatched: 7. Including cysteine and phenylalanine, the CDR3 has 18 amino acids. Only the CDR3 part of the read is kept: 54 bases, read in frame from the first base. The V gene is TRBV7-2 and the J gene is TRBJ2-3; 10 of the junction bases match TRBD2. The sequence came from a human donor in a cohort sampled during active COVID-19. The sequenced material came from peripheral blood. This receptor carries the CDR3 CASSLGAAGGGSTDTQYF. The sequenced DNA: TGTGCCAGCAGCTTAGGCGCAGCGGGAGGGGGTAGCACAGATACGCAGTATTTT.